This record concerns one TCR beta chain sequence. Vbeta (60) and Jbeta (13) primers were used in the PCR. The assay was immunoSEQ multiplex PCR, and TCRdb's table has in-frame clones only and misses some. This sample has approximately 120,000 clones, with roughly four fifths found just once. These data come from a study of cytomegalovirus exposure and HLA in healthy donors. Study in general: Of the donors genotyped, approximately 430 in all, about 81% fell in the Caucasian-associated ancestry cluster.

Trimming stripped 5 bases from V and 11 bases from J, with 18 bases between. The V gene's germline CDR1 is SGHTA and CDR2 FQGTGA. CDR3 length equals 13 residues. This TCR came from a man aged 18-30 years in good health and CMV-seronegative. Material: PBMCs. The chain is built from TRBV7-3 and TRBJ1-1; a possible D gene is TRBD1 (6 bases). DNA for the CDR3: TGTGCCAGCAGCGCCCTTCCGGACAGTCTGGCTTTCTTT. Protein: CASSALPDSLAFF.